The TCR beta chain under discussion was sequenced for a study of yellow fever vaccine responses in identical twins. This clonotype was counted only a few times. TCRdb reprocessed the RT-PCR reads with MiXCR, giving one entry per CDR3 protein. The table has 30,000 to 35,000 distinct CDR3 sequences, more than 50% seen once. The V and J ends lost 1 base and 0 bases respectively, with 9 bases between them. Looked up from germline, CDR1 is SQVTM and CDR2 is ANQGSEA. This CDR3 is built from 14 residues. The sample in question was T cells from blood (PBMCs), unsorted or a sorted subset (not recorded which), obtained before or after yellow fever vaccination (not recorded which). V gene TRBV29-1 combines with J gene TRBJ1-1, with D unclear. The source is a woman in her late teens or twenties who received the yellow fever vaccine. The chain's CDR3 is CSVEVGQMNTEAFF. In DNA, the CDR3 is TGCAGCGTTGAAGTAGGTCAGATGAACACTGAAGCTTTCTTT.